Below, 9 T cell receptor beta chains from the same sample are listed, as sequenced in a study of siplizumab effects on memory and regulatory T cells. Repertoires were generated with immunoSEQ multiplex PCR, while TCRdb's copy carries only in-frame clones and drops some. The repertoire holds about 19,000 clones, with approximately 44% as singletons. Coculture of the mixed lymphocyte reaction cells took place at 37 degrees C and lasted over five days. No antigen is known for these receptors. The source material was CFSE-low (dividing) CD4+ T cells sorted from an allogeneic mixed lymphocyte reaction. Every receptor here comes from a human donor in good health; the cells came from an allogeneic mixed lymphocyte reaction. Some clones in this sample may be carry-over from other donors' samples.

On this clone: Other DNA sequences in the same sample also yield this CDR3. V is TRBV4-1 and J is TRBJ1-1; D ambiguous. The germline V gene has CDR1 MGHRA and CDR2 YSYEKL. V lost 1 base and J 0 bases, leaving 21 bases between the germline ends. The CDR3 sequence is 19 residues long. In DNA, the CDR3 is TGCGCCAGCAGCCAAGCTCGATCTAGACTCCTTGGGGTGAACACTGAAGCTTTCTTT. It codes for CASSQARSRLLGVNTEAFF.

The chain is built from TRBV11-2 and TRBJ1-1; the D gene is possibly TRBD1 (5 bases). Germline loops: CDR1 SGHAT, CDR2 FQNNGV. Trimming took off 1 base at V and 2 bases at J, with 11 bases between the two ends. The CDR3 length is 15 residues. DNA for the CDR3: TGTGCCAGCAGCTTAGCGGGGGTCTTAAACACTGAAGCTTTCTTT. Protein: CASSLAGVLNTEAFF.

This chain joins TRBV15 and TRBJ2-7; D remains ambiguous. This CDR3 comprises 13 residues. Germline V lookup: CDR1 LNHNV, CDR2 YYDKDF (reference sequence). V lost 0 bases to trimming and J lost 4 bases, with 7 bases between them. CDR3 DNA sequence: TGTGCCACCAGCAGAGATATGGGGTACGAGCAGTACTTC. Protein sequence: CATSRDMGYEQYF.

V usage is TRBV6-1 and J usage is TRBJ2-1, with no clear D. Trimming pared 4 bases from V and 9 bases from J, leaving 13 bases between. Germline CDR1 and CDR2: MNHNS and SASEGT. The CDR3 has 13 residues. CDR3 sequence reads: CASSAREQREQFF. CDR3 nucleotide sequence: TGTGCCAGCAGTGCTCGCGAGCAGCGTGAGCAGTTCTTC.

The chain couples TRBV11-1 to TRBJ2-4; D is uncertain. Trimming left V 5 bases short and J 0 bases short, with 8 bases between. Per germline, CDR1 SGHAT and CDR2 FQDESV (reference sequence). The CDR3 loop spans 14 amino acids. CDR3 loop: CASSLELAKNIQYF. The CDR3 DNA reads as TGTGCCAGCAGCCTCGAGTTAGCCAAAAACATTCAGTACTTC.

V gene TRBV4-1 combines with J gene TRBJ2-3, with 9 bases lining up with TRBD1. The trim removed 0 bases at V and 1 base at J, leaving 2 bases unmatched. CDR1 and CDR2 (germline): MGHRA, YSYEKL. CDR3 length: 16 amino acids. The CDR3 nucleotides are TGCGCCAGCAGCCAAGATAGGACAGGGGGCACAGATACGCAGTATTTT. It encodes CASSQDRTGGTDTQYF.

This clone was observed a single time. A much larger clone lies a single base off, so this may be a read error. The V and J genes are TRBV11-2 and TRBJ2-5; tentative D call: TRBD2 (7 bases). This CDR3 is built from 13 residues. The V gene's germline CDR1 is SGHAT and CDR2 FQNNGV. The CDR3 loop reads CVSSWTRGETQYF. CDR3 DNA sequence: TGTGTCAGCAGCTGGACTAGGGGGGAGACCCAGTACTTC.

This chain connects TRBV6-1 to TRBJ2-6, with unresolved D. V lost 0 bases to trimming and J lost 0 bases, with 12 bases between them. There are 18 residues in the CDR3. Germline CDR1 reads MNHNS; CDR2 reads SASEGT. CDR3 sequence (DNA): TGTGCCAGCAGTGAAGCGTGGGTAGGAAGCTCTGGGGCCAACGTCCTGACTTTC. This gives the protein CASSEAWVGSSGANVLTF.

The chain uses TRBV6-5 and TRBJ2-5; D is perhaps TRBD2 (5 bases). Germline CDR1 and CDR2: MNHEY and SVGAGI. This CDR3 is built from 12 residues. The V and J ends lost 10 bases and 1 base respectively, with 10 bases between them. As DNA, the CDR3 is TGTGCCATGGGGAGACCCCAAGAGACCCAGTACTTC. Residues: CAMGRPQETQYF.